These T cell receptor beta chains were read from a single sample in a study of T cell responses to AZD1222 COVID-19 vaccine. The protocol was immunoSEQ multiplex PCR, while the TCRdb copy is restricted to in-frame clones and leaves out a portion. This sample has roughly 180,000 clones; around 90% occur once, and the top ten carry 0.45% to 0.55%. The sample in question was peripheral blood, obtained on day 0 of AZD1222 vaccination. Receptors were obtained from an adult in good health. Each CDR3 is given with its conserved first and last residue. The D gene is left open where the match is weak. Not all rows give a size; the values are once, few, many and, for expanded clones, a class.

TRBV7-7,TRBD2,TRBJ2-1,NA,CASSSGGSGYNEQFF,TGTGCTAGCAGCTCGGGGGGTAGCGGATACAATGAGCAGTTCTTC
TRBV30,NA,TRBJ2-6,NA,CAWRHPTSGTGSGANVLTF,TGTGCCTGGAGACACCCGACGTCGGGTACCGGATCCGGGGCCAACGTCCTGACTTTC
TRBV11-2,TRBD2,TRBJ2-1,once,CASSFRLAGLDNEQFF,TGTGCCAGCAGCTTCAGACTAGCGGGGCTCGACAATGAGCAGTTCTTC
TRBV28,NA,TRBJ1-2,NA,CASSSLGVGGANYGYTF,TGTGCCAGCAGCTCCCTAGGGGTTGGGGGAGCTAACTATGGCTACACCTTC
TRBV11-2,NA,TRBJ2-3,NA,CASSFRLATDTQYF,TGTGCCAGCAGCTTTCGACTGGCCACAGATACGCAGTATTTT
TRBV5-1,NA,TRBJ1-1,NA,CASSHGDSRNTEAFF,TGCGCCAGCAGCCATGGCGACAGCCGTAACACTGAAGCTTTCTTT
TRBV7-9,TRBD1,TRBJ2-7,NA,CASSSGQGAYEQYF,TGTGCCAGCAGCTCGGGACAGGGGGCTTACGAGCAGTACTTC
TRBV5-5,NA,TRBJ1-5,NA,CASSLDQGRGQPQHF,TGTGCCAGCAGCTTGGATCAGGGGAGGGGTCAGCCCCAGCATTTT
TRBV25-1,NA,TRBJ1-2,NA,CASSELGGYGYTF,TGTGCCAGCAGTGAACTGGGAGGCTATGGCTACACCTTC
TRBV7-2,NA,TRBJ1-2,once,CASSLLRDSPYGYTF,TGTGCCAGCAGCCTCCTCCGTGACAGTCCATATGGCTACACCTTC
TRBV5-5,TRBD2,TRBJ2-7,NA,CASSFSGENDEQYF,TGTGCCAGCAGCTTTAGCGGGGAGAATGACGAGCAGTACTTC
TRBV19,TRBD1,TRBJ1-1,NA,CASSDGQVTEAFF,TGTGCCAGTAGTGACGGACAGGTCACTGAAGCTTTCTTT
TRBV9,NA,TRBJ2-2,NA,CASSSFLLTRDGELFF,TGTGCCAGCAGCTCCTTCCTCCTAACGCGGGACGGGGAGCTGTTTTTT
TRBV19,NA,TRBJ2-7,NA,CASSIQGGSCEQYF,TGTGCCAGTAGTATCCAGGGGGGATCGTGCGAGCAGTACTTC
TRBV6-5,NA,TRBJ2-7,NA,CASGTLGLTYEQYF,TGTGCCAGTGGGACCTTGGGTTTGACCTACGAGCAGTACTTC
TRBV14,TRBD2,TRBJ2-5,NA,CASSQGTSGGSQETQYF,TGTGCCAGCAGCCAAGGGACTAGCGGGGGTTCGCAAGAGACCCAGTACTTC
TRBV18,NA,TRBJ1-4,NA,CASSPLGSDEKLFF,TGTGCCAGCTCACCACTGGGGTCGGATGAAAAACTGTTTTTT
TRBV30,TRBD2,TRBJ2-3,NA,CAWSVTGGRDTQYF,TGTGCCTGGAGTGTAACGGGAGGGAGGGATACGCAGTATTTT
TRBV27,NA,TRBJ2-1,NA,CASTRGWGYEQFF,TGTGCCAGCACCCGAGGGTGGGGATATGAGCAGTTCTTC
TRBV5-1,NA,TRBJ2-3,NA,CASRAGIILTDTQYF,TGCGCCAGCAGAGCCGGGATCATACTCACAGATACGCAGTATTTT
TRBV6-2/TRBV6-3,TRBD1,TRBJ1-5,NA,CASSYRDRGTLSNQPQHF,TGTGCCAGCAGTTACCGGGACAGGGGGACCCTTAGCAATCAGCCCCAGCATTTT